The 9 T cell receptor beta chains listed next were all sequenced from one sample in a study of cytomegalovirus exposure and HLA in healthy donors (TCRdb year 2017). The library was obtained by the immunoSEQ multiplex PCR assay. For the multiplex PCR, a mixture combining 60 forward primers for TCR Vbeta segments and 13 reverse primers for TCR Jbeta segments was used. The table comes from immuneACCESS by way of TCRdb, which keeps in-frame sequences with V and J called. Part of the clones is missing from these tables; in studies checked, under half for an unresolved V gene and the rest for unknown reasons. For this sample, the table gives about 200,000 clones. The top ten clonotypes cover about 1% of the sample. Sequencing was done on a sample of PBMCs. The origin of the receptors is a woman in her twenties or thirties in good health and CMV-seropositive.

The J gene is TRBJ2-5, the V gene TRBV6-1, with a tentative D call TRBD2 (6 bases). The tail of the sequence fits TRBJ2-7 better, so the J call may be wrong. This CDR3 has 15 residues. CDR1 is MNHNS and CDR2 is SASEGT in the germline V gene. The CDR3 sequence is CASSERAEGPYEQYF. CDR3 DNA sequence: TGTGCCAGCAGTGAACGAGCGGAGGGACCCTACGAGCAGTACTTC.

CDR3 protein: CASRPSGENNEQYF. In DNA, the CDR3 is TGTGCCAGCCGCCCGTCAGGGGAAAACAACGAGCAGTACTTC. The chain couples TRBV25-1 to TRBJ2-7; TRBD1 is a possible D gene (6 bases). The CDR3 length is 14 residues. Germline V gene data show CDR1 as MGHDK and CDR2 as SYGVNS. Trimming took 8 bases from V and 5 from J, leaving 19 bases between them.

J is TRBJ2-7 and V is TRBV28; D is possibly TRBD2 (7 bases). The CDR3 covers 13 residues. The V gene lost 4 bases and the J gene lost 7 bases, with 14 bases spanning the gap. Looked up from germline, CDR1 is MDHEN and CDR2 is SYDVKM. For the CDR3, the DNA is TGTGCCAGCAGTTGGGAGGGCCAGGGGGAGCAGTACTTC. Residues: CASSWEGQGEQYF.

CDR3 sequence reads: CASLPRPGTSNTGELFF. The CDR3 DNA sequence: TGTGCCAGCCTCCCCCGCCCCGGGACATCGAACACCGGGGAGCTGTTTTTT. The genes are TRBV28 and TRBJ2-2; D is perhaps TRBD1 (6 bases). From germline, CDR1 is MDHEN and CDR2 SYDVKM. The CDR3 has 17 residues. V lost 8 bases and J lost 0, with 19 bases in between.

The chain is built from TRBV28 and TRBJ1-2; D is unclear. The germline V and J ends were trimmed by 5 bases and 4 bases, with 17 bases remaining between them. CDR3 length: 15 residues. Germline V lookup: CDR1 MDHEN, CDR2 SYDVKM. The chain's CDR3 is CASSPSPRGSYGYTF. CDR3 coding DNA: TGTGCCAGCAGTCCCTCCCCCCGGGGAAGCTATGGCTACACCTTC.

CDR3 protein: CASSRSPGYEQYF. In nucleotides, the CDR3 is TGTGCCAGCAGCCGTTCCCCAGGGTACGAGCAGTACTTC. This chain joins TRBV11-3 and TRBJ2-7, with D perhaps matching TRBD1 (5 bases). The CDR3 is 13 amino acids. Trimming cost V 5 bases and J 4 bases, with 12 bases left between them. CDR1 and CDR2 (germline): SGHNT, YENEEA.

The rearrangement links TRBV30 to TRBJ2-4; 13 positions match TRBD2. The germline V gene has CDR1 GTSNPN and CDR2 SVGIG (reference sequence). V was pared by 3 bases and J by 8 bases, with 10 bases of the junction left unmatched. The CDR3 covers 16 residues. CDR3 residues: CAWRSILAGGPYIQYF. The CDR3 DNA is TGTGCCTGGAGGTCTATACTAGCGGGAGGGCCGTACATTCAGTACTTC.

The chain carries TRBV4-1 and TRBJ1-2, with D possibly TRBD1 on 6 matching bases. The length of the CDR3 is 13 residues. The germline V gene encodes CDR1 MGHRA and CDR2 YSYEKL. V was pared by 2 bases and J by 3 bases, with 7 bases between. The CDR3: CASSQNRDYGYTF. For the CDR3, the DNA is TGCGCCAGCAGCCAAAACAGGGACTATGGCTACACCTTC.

The chain's CDR3 is CASSISGGEETQYF. In DNA form, the CDR3 reads TGTGCCAGTAGTATCTCGGGGGGGGAAGAGACCCAGTACTTC. The chain recombines TRBV19 with TRBJ2-5; 8 bases are a match to TRBD2. The ends lost 3 bases at V and 3 bases at J; junction bases unmatched: 3. The length of the CDR3 is 14 residues. CDR1 is LNHDA and CDR2 is SQIVND in the germline V gene (reference sequence).